This passage covers 6 T cell receptor beta chains from one sample sequenced in a study of HIV-infected patients and healthy controls. Reverse transcription used approximately 500 ng RNA and constant-region primers for alpha and beta. Using multiplexing indices, alpha and beta chain libraries were generated apart by chain-specific third strand synthesis. TCRdb itself ran the 5' RACE reads through MiXCR, one entry per CDR3 protein. The sample yields 7,500 to 10,000 distinct CDR3 sequences, around 8.2% seen once. All unsorted peripheral T cells were captured because whole blood was used without fractionation. The sample in question was blood, obtained before antiretroviral therapy. These receptor sequences come from an adult with HIV infection. The donor label of this sample is uncertain.

This clonotype has at least ten counts. V gene TRBV12-3 or TRBV12-4 combines with J gene TRBJ2-7; D gene unclear. CDR3 length: 12 amino acids. Between the trimmed V and J ends, which lost 6 bases and 5 bases, there was a span of 11 bases. CDR3 bases: TGTGCCAGCAGACGGACGGGTAACGAGCAGTACTTC. It encodes CASRRTGNEQYF.

Ten or more counts support this clonotype. The rearrangement uses TRBV7-8 and TRBJ2-7; maybe TRBD1 (5 bases). CDR1 and CDR2 from the germline V gene are SGHVS and FQNEAQ. V lost 1 base, J lost 5 bases, and 12 bases lay in between. The CDR3 consists of 14 residues. CDR3 sequence (DNA): TGTGCCAGCAGCTTAGGTCAGGGAAAAGACGAGCAGTACTTC. Translated, it gives CASSLGQGKDEQYF.

In this sample, this clonotype turned up many times. The chain couples TRBV29-1 to TRBJ1-2, with 9 bases that match TRBD1. CDR1 SQVTM and CDR2 ANQGSEA come from the germline V gene. There are 16 residues in the CDR3. Unmatched junction bases numbered 11, after V lost 1 base and J lost 5 bases. CDR3 protein: CSVEGTGARTGYGYTF. The CDR3 DNA reads as TGCAGCGTTGAAGGGACAGGGGCCAGAACCGGTTATGGCTACACCTTC.

This clonotype was counted ten times or more. V is TRBV11-2 and J is TRBJ1-4, with a tentative D call TRBD1 (5 bases). The V gene lost 3 bases and the J gene lost 2 bases, with 10 bases spanning the gap. In germline, CDR1 is SGHAT, CDR2 FQNNGV. CDR3 size: 15 residues. The CDR3 nucleotides are TGTGCCAGCAGCTTCCCCAGGGCGACTAATGAAAAACTGTTTTTT. It is translated as CASSFPRATNEKLFF.

In its sample, this clonotype ranks as medium-sized (0.01 to 0.1%). The V and J genes are TRBV5-1 and TRBJ2-4, with a weak D call TRBD1 (6 bases). The germline gives CDR1 SGHRS, CDR2 YFSETQ. Trimming cost V 4 bases and J 5 bases, with 16 bases left between them. The CDR3 sequence is 15 residues long. As DNA, the CDR3 is TGCGCCAGCAGCAGTCTTCGGACAGCGGAAAACATTCAGTACTTC. It specifies CASSSLRTAENIQYF.

This clonotype was found many times. This chain connects TRBV4-1 to TRBJ2-7, with D possibly TRBD1 on 5 matching bases. Deletions cut 3 bases from V and 7 bases from J, with 19 bases between. The length of the CDR3 is 15 residues. Germline CDR1 MGHRA, CDR2 YSYEKL. As DNA, the CDR3 is TGCGCCAGCAGCCAGGTCGATCTGCAGGGTCGGGAGCAGTACTTC. This codes for CASSQVDLQGREQYF.